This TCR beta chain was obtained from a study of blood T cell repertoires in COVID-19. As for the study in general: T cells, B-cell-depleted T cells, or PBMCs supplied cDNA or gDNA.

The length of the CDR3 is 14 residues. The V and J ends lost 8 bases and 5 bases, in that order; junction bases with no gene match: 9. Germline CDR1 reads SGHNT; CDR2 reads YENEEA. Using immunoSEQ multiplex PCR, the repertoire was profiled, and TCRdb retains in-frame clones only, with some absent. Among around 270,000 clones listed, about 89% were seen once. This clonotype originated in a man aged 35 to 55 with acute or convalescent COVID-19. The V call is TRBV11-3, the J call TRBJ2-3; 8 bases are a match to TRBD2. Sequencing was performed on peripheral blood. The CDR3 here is CASSPRGALDTQYF. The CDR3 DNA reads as TGTGCCAGCTCCCCGCGGGGGGCATTAGATACGCAGTATTTT.